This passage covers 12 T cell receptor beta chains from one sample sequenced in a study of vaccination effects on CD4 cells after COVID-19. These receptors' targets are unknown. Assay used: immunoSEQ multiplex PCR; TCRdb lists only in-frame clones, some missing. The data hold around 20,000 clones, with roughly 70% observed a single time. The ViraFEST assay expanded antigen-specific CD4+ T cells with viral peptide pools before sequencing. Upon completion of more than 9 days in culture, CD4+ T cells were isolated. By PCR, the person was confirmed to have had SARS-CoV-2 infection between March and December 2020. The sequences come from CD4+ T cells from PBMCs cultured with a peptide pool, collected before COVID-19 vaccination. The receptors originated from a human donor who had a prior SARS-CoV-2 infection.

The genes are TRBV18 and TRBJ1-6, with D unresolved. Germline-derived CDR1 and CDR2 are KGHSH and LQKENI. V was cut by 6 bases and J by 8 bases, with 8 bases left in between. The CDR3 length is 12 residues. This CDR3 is CASSPGDSPLHF. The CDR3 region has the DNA TGTGCCAGCTCGCCTGGGGATTCACCCCTCCACTTT. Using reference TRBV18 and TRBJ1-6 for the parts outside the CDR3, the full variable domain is NAGVMQNPRHLVRRRGQEARLRCSPMKGHSHVYWYRQLPEEGLKFMVYLQKENIIDESGMPKERFSAEFPKEGPSILRIQQVVRGDSAAYFCASSPGDSPLHFGNGTRLTVT.

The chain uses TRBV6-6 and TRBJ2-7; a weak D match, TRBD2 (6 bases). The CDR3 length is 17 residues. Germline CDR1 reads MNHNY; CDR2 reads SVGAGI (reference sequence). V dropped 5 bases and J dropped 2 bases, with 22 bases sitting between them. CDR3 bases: TGTGCCAGCAGTCGATCTTTAGCGGCCGCCACCCCCTACGAGCAGTACTTC. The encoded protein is CASSRSLAAATPYEQYF.

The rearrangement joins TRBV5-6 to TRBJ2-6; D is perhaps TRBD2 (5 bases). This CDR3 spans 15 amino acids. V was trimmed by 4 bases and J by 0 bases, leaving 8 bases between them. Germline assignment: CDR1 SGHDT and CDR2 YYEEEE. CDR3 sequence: CASSAGRSGANVLTF. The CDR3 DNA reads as TGTGCCAGCAGCGCGGGTCGCTCTGGGGCCAACGTCCTGACTTTC.

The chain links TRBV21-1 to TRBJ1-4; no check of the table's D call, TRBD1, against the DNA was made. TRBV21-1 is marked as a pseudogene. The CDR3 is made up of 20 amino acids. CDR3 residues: CASSKGRGQGLSFTNEKLFF. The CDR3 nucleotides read TGTGCCAGCAGCAAAGGGAGAGGACAGGGTCTTTCGTTTACTAATGAAAAACTGTTTTTT.

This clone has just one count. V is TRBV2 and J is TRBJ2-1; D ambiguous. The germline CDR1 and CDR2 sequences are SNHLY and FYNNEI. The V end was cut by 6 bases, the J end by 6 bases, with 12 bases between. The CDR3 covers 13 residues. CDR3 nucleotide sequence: TGTGCCAGCAGGGCGCGTTGGTCCAATGAGCAGTTCTTC. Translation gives CASRARWSNEQFF.

CDR3 sequence reads: CATSGGSAGHYEQYF. CDR3 nucleotide sequence: TGTGCCACCAGCGGGGGGTCAGCGGGACACTACGAGCAGTACTTC. The rearrangement uses TRBV15 and TRBJ2-7; D is perhaps TRBD2 (7 bases). Germline lookup yields CDR1 LNHNV and CDR2 YYDKDF (reference sequence). Between the trimmed V and J ends, which lost 5 bases and 3 bases, there was a span of 17 bases. The CDR3 covers 15 residues.

The CDR3 here is CATAGPAADSYEQYF. As DNA, the CDR3 is TGTGCCACCGCAGGCCCGGCGGCAGACTCCTACGAGCAGTACTTC. The chain uses TRBV24-1 and TRBJ2-7; D not resolved. This CDR3 contains 15 residues. V lost 9 bases to trimming and J lost 0 bases, with 17 bases between them. In germline, CDR1 is KGHDR, CDR2 SFDVKD.

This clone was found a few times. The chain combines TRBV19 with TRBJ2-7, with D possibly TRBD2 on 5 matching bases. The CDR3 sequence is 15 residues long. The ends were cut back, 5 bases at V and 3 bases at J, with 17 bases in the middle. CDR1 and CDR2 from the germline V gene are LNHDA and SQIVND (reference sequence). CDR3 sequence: CASSLFSGEIYEQYF. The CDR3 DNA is TGTGCCAGTAGTCTATTTAGTGGGGAGATCTACGAGCAGTACTTC.

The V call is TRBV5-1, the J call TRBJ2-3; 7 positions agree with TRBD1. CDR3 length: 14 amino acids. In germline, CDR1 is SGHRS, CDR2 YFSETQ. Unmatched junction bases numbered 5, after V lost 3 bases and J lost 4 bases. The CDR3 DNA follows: TGCGCCAGCAGCTCTAGACAGGGTTCAGATACGCAGTATTTT. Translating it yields CASSSRQGSDTQYF.

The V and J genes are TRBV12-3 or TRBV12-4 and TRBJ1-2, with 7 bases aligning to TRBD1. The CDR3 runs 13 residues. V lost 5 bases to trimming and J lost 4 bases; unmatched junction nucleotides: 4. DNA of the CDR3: TGTGCCAGCAGTACAGGGGAACGCTATGGCTACACCTTC. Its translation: CASSTGERYGYTF.

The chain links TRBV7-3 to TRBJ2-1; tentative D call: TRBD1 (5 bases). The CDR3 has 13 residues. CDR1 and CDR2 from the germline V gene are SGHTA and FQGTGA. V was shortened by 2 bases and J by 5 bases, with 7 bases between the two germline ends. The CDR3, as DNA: TGTGCCAGCAGCTTAGGGGCCGACAATGAGCAGTTCTTC. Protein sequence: CASSLGADNEQFF.

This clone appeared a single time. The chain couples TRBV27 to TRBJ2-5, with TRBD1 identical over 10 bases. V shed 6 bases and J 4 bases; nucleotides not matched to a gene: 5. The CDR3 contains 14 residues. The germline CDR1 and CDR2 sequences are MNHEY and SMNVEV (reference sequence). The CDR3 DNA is TGTGCCAGCAGCTGGGACAGGGGTATAGAGACCCAGTACTTC. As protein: CASSWDRGIETQYF.